Below, 10 T cell receptor beta chains from the same sample are listed, as sequenced in a study of T cell responses to AZD1222 COVID-19 vaccine (TCRdb year 2021). The time point label, as the study defines it: baseline before first vaccination. Receptors were amplified or captured by the immunoSEQ multiplex PCR assay. The table was pulled from immuneACCESS by TCRdb, which kept in-frame rearrangements only. Such tables lose some clones; where checked, under half of the loss comes from unresolved V genes, and the rest has no known cause. The sample table holds approximately 100,000 clones, of which 80% to 95% were seen once. The top ten hold around 1.2% of the sample. Sequencing was performed on peripheral blood, taken on day 0 of AZD1222 vaccination. Receptors originate from an adult in good health.

The rearrangement links TRBV11-2 to TRBJ1-1; D unresolved. V was pared by 2 bases and J by 5 bases, with 9 bases between. Germline-derived CDR1 and CDR2 are SGHAT and FQNNGV. The CDR3 is 13 residues long. The CDR3 region has the DNA TGTGCCAGCAGCTTATTTGGAGGAACTGAAGCTTTCTTT. It translates to CASSLFGGTEAFF.

DNA of the CDR3: TGTGCCAGCAGCCAAGATCGCTCAACCCCCCTGTTCTTC. Translated: CASSQDRSTPLFF. The chain employs TRBV3-1 (or the pseudogene TRBV3-2) and TRBJ2-1; D not certain. CDR3 length: 13 amino acids. Germline CDR1 and CDR2: LGHDT and YNNKEL (reference sequence). V lost 0 bases, J lost 15 bases, and 15 bases lay in between.

The chain uses TRBV27 and TRBJ1-4, with 11 bases matching TRBD1. This CDR3 comprises 15 residues. The ends lost 6 bases at V and 7 bases at J; junction bases unmatched: 7. The germline gives CDR1 MNHEY, CDR2 SMNVEV (reference sequence). CDR3 protein: CASSLGQGGGEKLFF. CDR3 nucleotide sequence: TGTGCCAGCAGCTTGGGACAGGGGGGGGGTGAAAAACTGTTTTTT.

The chain has TRBV29-1 and TRBJ1-5, with 8 bases lining up with TRBD1. The J segment lost 0 bases and the V segment lost 5 bases, leaving 3 bases of the junction unmatched. Looked up from germline, CDR1 is SQVTM and CDR2 is ANQGSEA. This CDR3 comprises 14 residues. Written as DNA, the CDR3 is TGCAGCGTTTCAGGGGGCATTAGCAATCAGCCCCAGCATTTT. Translated, it gives CSVSGGISNQPQHF. The whole variable domain, filled in from reference TRBV29-1 and TRBJ1-5, reads SAVISQKPSRDICQRGTSLTIQCQVDSQVTMMFWYRQQPGQSLTLIATANQGSEATYESGFVIDKFPISRPNLTFSTLTVSNMSPEDSSIYLCSVSGGISNQPQHFGDGTRLSIL.

The chain recombines TRBV5-8 with TRBJ1-1, with a tentative D call TRBD1 (6 bases). Trimming removed 3 bases from V and 4 bases from J, with 19 bases in between. Germline-derived CDR1 and CDR2 are SGHTS and YDEGEE. This CDR3 has 16 amino acids. The CDR3 nucleotides are TGTGCCAGCAGCTCCAAGTCGGGGGGCAGGGGCACTGAAGCTTTCTTT. This sequence encodes CASSSKSGGRGTEAFF.

The chain is built from TRBV19 and TRBJ1-2; the D is unclear. The CDR3 is 12 amino acids. CDR1 LNHDA and CDR2 SQIVND come from the germline V gene (reference sequence). Trimming pared 2 bases from V and 2 bases from J, leaving 3 bases between. CDR3 loop: CASSISNYGYTF. In DNA, the CDR3 is TGTGCCAGTAGTATATCCAACTATGGCTACACCTTC. Full variable domain (rest looked up from reference TRBV19 and TRBJ1-2): DGGITQSPKYLFRKEGQNVTLSCEQNLNHDAMYWYRQDPGQGLRLIYYSQIVNDFQKGDIAEGYSVSREKKESFPLTVTSAQKNPTAFYLCASSISNYGYTFGSGTRLTVV.

The CDR3 DNA sequence: TGTGCCAGCAGTGACCCAGGGGTCGTTGCGTACGAGCAGTACTTC. Translating gives CASSDPGVVAYEQYF. This chain links TRBV6-6 with TRBJ2-7, with D possibly TRBD1 on 6 matching bases. Per the germline V gene, CDR1 is MNHNY and CDR2 is SVGAGI (reference sequence). The CDR3 is 15 residues long. Between the trimmed V and J ends, which lost 5 bases and 4 bases, there was a span of 18 bases.

J is TRBJ2-2 and V is TRBV5-1; D call uncertain. This CDR3 has 13 residues. Germline V lookup: CDR1 SGHRS, CDR2 YFSETQ. The V and J ends lost 4 bases and 6 bases respectively, with 10 bases between them. CDR3 loop: CASSPYMAGELFF. Here the CDR3 DNA reads TGCGCCAGCAGCCCGTACATGGCCGGGGAGCTGTTTTTT.

The J gene is TRBJ1-5, the V gene TRBV24-1; a possible D gene is TRBD1 (5 bases). CDR1 and CDR2 (germline): KGHDR, SFDVKD. This CDR3 is built from 16 residues. Trimming removed 3 bases from V and 5 bases from J, with 16 bases in between. CDR3 protein: CATSDRGRGPDQPQHF. For the CDR3, the DNA is TGTGCCACCAGTGATCGGGGGAGGGGTCCCGATCAGCCCCAGCATTTT.

In regard to this clone: This specimen includes other DNA sequences encoding the same CDR3. V and J are TRBV12-3 or TRBV12-4 and TRBJ1-2, with D unresolved. The CDR3 runs 11 residues. V lost 3 bases and J 4 bases, leaving 3 bases between the germline ends. CDR3 amino acids: CASSLGYGYTF. CDR3 in DNA: TGTGCCAGCAGTTTGGGCTATGGCTACACCTTC.